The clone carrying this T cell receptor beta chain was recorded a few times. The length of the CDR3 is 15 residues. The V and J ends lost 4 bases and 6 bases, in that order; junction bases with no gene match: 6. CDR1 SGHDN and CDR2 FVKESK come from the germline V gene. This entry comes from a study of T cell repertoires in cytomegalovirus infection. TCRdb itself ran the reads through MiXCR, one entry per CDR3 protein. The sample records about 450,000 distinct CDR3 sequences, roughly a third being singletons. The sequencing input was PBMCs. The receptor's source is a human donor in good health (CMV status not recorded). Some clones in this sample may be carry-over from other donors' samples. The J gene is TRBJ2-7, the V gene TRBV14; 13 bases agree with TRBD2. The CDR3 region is CASSPGTSGVGEQYF. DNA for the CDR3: TGTGCCAGCAGCCCCGGGACTAGCGGGGTCGGCGAGCAGTACTTC.